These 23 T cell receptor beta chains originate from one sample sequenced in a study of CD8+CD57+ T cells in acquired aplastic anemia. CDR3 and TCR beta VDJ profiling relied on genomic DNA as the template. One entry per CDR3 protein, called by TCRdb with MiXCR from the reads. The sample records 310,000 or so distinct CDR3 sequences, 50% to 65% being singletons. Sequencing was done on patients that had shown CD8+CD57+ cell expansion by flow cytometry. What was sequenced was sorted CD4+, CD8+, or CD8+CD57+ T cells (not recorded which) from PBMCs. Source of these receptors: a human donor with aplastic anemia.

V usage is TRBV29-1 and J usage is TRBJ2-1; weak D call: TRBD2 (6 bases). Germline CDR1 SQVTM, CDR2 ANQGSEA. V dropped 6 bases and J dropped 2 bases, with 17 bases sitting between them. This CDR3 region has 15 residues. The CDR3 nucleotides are TGCAGCGTAGGGACTCAAAGTACCGCCTACAATGAGCAGTTCTTC. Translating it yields CSVGTQSTAYNEQFF.

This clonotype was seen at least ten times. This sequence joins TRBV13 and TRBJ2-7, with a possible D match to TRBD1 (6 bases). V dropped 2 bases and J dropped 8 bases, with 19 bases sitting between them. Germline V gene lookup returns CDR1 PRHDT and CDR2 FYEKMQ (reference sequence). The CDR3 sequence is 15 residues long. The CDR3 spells CASSLTVLGAQQQYF. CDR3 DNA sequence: TGTGCCAGCAGCTTAACTGTCTTGGGGGCGCAGCAGCAGTACTTC.

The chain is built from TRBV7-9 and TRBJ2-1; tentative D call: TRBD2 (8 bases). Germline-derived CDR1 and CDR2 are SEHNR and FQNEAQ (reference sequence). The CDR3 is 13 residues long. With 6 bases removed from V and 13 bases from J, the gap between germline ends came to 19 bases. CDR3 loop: CASSLGLAGGQFF. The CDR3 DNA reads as TGTGCCAGCAGTCTTGGACTAGCAGGGGGACAGTTCTTC.

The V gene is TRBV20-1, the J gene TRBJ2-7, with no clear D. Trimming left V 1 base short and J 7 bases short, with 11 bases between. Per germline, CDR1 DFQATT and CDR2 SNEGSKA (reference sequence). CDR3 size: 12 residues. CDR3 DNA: TGCAGTGCTAGAGGGGCGGTGGGGGAGCAGTACTTC. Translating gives CSARGAVGEQYF.

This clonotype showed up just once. The CDR3 DNA reads as TGTGCCAGCATTCAACCCTCTGGGGCCAACGTCCTGACTTTC. This translates into CASIQPSGANVLTF. This chain links TRBV2 with TRBJ2-6; D gene unclear. The germline V gene has CDR1 SNHLY and CDR2 FYNNEI. The CDR3 covers 14 residues. V dropped 7 bases and J dropped 0 bases, with 7 bases sitting between them. Filled out from reference TRBV2 and TRBJ2-6, the complete variable domain reads EPEVTQTPSHQVTQMGQEVILRCVPISNHLYFYWYRQILGQKVEFLVSFYNNEISEKSEIFDDQFSVERPDGSNFTLKIRSTKLEDSAMYFCASIQPSGANVLTFGAGSRLTVL.

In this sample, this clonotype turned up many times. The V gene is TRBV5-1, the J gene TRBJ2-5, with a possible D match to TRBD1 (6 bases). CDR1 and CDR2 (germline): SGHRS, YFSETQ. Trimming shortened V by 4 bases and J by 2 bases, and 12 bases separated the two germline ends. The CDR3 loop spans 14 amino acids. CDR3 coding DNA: TGCGCCAGCAGCATAGGACAGAGTCAAGAGACCCAGTACTTC. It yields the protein CASSIGQSQETQYF.

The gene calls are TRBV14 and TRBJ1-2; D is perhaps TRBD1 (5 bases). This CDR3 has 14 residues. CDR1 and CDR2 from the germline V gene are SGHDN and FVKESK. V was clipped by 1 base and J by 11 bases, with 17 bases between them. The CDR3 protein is CASSQGQRPRGYTF. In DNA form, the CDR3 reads TGTGCCAGCAGCCAAGGACAGAGGCCCAGAGGGTACACCTTC.

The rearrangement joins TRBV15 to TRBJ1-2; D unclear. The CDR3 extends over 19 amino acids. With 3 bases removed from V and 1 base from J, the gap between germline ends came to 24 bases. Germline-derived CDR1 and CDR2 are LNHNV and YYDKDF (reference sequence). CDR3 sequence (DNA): TGTGCCACCAGCAGCTCATTCACAGTGACCCAGGTTGATAACTATGGCTACACCTTC. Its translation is CATSSSFTVTQVDNYGYTF. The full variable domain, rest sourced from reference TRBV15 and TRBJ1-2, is DAMVIQNPRYQVTQFGKPVTLSCSQTLNHNVMYWYQQKSSQAPKLLFHYYDKDFNNEADTPDNFQSRRPNTSFCFLDIRSPGLGDTAMYLCATSSSFTVTQVDNYGYTFGSGTRLTVV.

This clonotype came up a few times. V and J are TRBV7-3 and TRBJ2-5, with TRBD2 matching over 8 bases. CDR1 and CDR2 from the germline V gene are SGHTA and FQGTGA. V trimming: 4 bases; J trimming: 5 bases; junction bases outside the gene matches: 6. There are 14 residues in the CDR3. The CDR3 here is CASSYSGSEETQYF. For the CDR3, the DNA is TGTGCCAGCAGCTACAGCGGGAGTGAGGAGACCCAGTACTTC.

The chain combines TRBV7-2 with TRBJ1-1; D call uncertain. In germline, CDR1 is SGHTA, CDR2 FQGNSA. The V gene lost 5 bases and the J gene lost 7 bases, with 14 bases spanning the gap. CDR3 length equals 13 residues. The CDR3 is CASSRTTDREAFF. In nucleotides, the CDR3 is TGTGCCAGCAGCCGTACTACCGACCGTGAAGCTTTCTTT.

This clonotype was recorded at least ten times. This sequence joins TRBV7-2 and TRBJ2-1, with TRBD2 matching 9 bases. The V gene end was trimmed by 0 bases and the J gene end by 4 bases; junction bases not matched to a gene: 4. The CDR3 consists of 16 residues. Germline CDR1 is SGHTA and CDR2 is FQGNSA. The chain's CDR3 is CASSLATSGSYNEQFF. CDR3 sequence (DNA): TGTGCCAGCAGCTTAGCGACTAGCGGAAGTTACAATGAGCAGTTCTTC.

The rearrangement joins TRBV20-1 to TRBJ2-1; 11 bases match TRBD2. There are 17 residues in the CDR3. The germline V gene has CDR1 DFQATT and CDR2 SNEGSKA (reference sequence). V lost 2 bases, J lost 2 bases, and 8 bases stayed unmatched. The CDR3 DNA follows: TGCAGTGCTAGACTAACCGGGACTAGCGGACCCTACAATGAGCAGTTCTTC. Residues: CSARLTGTSGPYNEQFF.

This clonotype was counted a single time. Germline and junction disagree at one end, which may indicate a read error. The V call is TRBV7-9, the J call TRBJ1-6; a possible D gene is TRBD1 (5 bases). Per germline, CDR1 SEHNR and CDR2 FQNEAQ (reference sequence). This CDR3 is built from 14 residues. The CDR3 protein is CVSSLGGDISPLHF. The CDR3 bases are TGTGTCAGCAGCCTCGGAGGGGATATCTCACCCCTCCACTTT. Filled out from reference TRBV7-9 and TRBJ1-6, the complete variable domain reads DTGVSQNPRHKITKRGQNVTFRCDPISEHNRLYWYRQTLGQGPEFLTYFQNEAQLEKSRLLSDRFSAERPKGSFSTLEIQRTEQGDSAMYLCVSSLGGDISPLHFGNGTRLTVT.

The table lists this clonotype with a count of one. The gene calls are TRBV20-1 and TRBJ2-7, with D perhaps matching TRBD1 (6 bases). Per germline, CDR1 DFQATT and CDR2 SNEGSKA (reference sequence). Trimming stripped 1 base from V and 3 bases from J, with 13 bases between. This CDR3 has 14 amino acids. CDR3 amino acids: CSARGTANDYEQYF. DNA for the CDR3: TGCAGTGCTAGAGGGACAGCAAACGACTACGAGCAGTACTTC.

The CDR3 reads CASSYRGYGGELFF. The CDR3 bases are TGTGCCAGCAGCTACAGGGGGTACGGCGGGGAGCTGTTTTTT. J is TRBJ2-2 and V is TRBV7-3; 8 bases match TRBD1. The CDR3 runs to 14 residues. The V gene's germline CDR1 is SGHTA and CDR2 FQGTGA. V shed 4 bases and J 7 bases; nucleotides not matched to a gene: 5. Filled out from reference TRBV7-3 and TRBJ2-2, the complete variable domain reads GAGVSQTPSNKVTEKGKYVELRCDPISGHTALYWYRQSLGQGPEFLIYFQGTGAADDSGLPNDRFFAVRPEGSVSTLKIQRTERGDSAVYLCASSYRGYGGELFFGEGSRLTVL.

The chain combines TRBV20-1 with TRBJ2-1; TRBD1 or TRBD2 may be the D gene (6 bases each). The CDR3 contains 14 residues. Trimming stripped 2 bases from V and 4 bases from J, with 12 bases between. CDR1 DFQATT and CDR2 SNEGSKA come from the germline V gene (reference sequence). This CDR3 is CSARKGEAYNEQFF. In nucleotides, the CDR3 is TGCAGTGCTAGAAAGGGGGAGGCATACAATGAGCAGTTCTTC.

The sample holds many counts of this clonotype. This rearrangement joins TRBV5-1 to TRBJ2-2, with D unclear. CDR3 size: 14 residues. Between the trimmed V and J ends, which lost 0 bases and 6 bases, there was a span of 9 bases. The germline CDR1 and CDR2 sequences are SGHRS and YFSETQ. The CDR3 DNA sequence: TGCGCCAGCAGCTTGGTGGTGGGATCCGGGGAGCTGTTTTTT. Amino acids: CASSLVVGSGELFF.

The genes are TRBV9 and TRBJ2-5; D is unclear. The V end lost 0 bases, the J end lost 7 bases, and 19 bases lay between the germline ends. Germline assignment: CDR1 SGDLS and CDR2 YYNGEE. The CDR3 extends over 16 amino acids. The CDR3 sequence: CASSVGAGTAKTTQYF. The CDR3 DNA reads TGTGCCAGCAGCGTAGGGGCCGGAACTGCAAAGACGACCCAGTACTTC.

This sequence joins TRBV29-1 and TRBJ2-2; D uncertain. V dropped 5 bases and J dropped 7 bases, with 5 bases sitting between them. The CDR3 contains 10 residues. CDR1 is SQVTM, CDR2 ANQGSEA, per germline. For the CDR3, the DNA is TGCAGCGTTTTCGGCGGGGAGCTGTTTTTT. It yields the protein CSVFGGELFF.

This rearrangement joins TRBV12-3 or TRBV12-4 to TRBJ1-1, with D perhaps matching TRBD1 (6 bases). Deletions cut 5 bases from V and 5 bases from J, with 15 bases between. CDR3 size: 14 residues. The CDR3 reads CASSPPQGRTEAFF. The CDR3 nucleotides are TGTGCCAGCAGTCCCCCACAGGGTCGAACTGAAGCTTTCTTT.

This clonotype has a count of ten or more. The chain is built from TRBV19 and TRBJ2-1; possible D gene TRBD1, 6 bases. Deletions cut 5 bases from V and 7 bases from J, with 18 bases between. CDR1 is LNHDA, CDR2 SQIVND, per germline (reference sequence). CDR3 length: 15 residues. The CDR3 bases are TGTGCCAGTAGTTCCCCAGGGGCCTTCCAGAATGAGCAGTTCTTC. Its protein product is CASSSPGAFQNEQFF.

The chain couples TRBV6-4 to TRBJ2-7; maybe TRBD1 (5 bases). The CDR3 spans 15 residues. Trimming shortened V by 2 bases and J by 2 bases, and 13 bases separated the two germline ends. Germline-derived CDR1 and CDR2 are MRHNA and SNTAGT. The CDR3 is CASSDGPGIPYEQYF. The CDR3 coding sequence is TGTGCCAGCAGTGACGGTCCAGGGATCCCCTACGAGCAGTACTTC.

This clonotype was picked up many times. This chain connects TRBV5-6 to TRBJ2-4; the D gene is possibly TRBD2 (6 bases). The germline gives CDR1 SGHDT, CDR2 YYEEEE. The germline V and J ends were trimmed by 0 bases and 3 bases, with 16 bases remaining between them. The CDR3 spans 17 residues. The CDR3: CASSLDFTGGLKNIQYF. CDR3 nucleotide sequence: TGTGCCAGCAGCTTGGACTTCACTGGGGGACTCAAAAACATTCAGTACTTC. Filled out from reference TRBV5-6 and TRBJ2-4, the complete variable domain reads DAGVTQSPTHLIKTRGQQVTLRCSPKSGHDTVSWYQQALGQGPQFIFQYYEEEERQRGNFPDRFSGHQFPNYSSELNVNALLLGDSALYLCASSLDFTGGLKNIQYFGAGTRLSVL.